Presented here are 15 T cell receptor beta chains from one specimen sequenced in a study of T cell repertoires in cytomegalovirus infection. TCRdb reprocessed the reads with MiXCR, giving one entry per CDR3 protein. The sample lists 51,000 or so distinct CDR3 sequences; about 19% were seen once. Their antigens remain unidentified. Sequenced here: CD8+ T cells from cultured PBMCs, sampled from culture after CMV antigen stimulation. The receptors shown here come from a human donor in good health (CMV status not recorded). Some clones in this sample may be carry-over from other donors' samples.

This clonotype occurred a few times. The genes are TRBV7-2 and TRBJ2-2, with TRBD1 identical over 8 bases. V was pared by 7 bases and J by 5 bases, with 12 bases of the junction left unmatched. The CDR3 is 16 residues long. Germline CDR1 is SGHTA and CDR2 is FQGNSA. For the CDR3, the DNA is TGTGCCAGCACCGCCCACTCGACAGGGGATACCGGGGAGCTGTTTTTT. It specifies CASTAHSTGDTGELFF.

The chain has TRBV27 and TRBJ1-3; D is perhaps TRBD1 (5 bases). Germline values: CDR1 MNHEY, CDR2 SMNVEV (reference sequence). The CDR3 consists of 13 residues. The V and J ends lost 8 bases and 1 base respectively, with 9 bases between them. As DNA, the CDR3 is TGTGCCAGCCATGACAGTTCTGGAAACACCATATATTTT. Translated: CASHDSSGNTIYF.

The chain uses TRBV6-5 and TRBJ1-5, with D uncertain. This CDR3 is built from 15 residues. V was clipped by 7 bases and J by 2 bases, with 15 bases between them. Germline loops: CDR1 MNHEY, CDR2 SVGAGI. The CDR3 sequence is CASKPLGRGNQPQHF. CDR3 sequence (DNA): TGTGCCAGCAAACCCCTCGGGAGGGGCAATCAGCCCCAGCATTTT.

The chain recombines TRBV7-9 with TRBJ1-6; TRBD1 matches 11 bases. The CDR3 length is 17 residues. The junction had 11 bases not matched to a gene; V was cut back by 4 bases and J by 9 bases. The germline V gene has CDR1 SEHNR and CDR2 FQNEAQ (reference sequence). The CDR3 region has the DNA TGTGCCAGCAGCTCGTGGACAGGGGGCGCGTCGGGTTCACCCCTCCACTTT. Translated, it gives CASSSWTGGASGSPLHF.

This clonotype occurred a few times. The V call is TRBV4-2, the J call TRBJ2-7; tentatively, D is TRBD2 (6 bases). Germline values: CDR1 LGHNA, CDR2 YNFKEQ. Trimming left V 1 base short and J 5 bases short, with 12 bases between. This CDR3 region has 14 residues. DNA for the CDR3: TGTGCCAGCAGCCAAGCCCAGCGGGTGGACGAGCAGTACTTC. Its translation: CASSQAQRVDEQYF.

The chain is built from TRBV7-6 and TRBJ1-2; D not resolved. Between the trimmed V and J ends, which lost 2 bases and 2 bases, there was a span of 15 bases. This CDR3 has 16 amino acids. In germline, CDR1 is SGHVS, CDR2 FNYEAQ. The CDR3 sequence is CASSLIMTKENYGYTF. The CDR3 coding sequence is TGTGCCAGCAGCTTAATCATGACGAAAGAGAACTATGGCTACACCTTC.

This sequence joins TRBV7-2 and TRBJ2-1; 9 nucleotides align to TRBD2. The CDR3 extends over 14 amino acids. Per germline, CDR1 SGHTA and CDR2 FQGNSA. V shed 4 bases, J shed 3 bases, and the junction held 1 base outside the gene matches. CDR3 DNA sequence: TGTGCCAGCAGCTCGACTAGCGGCTACAATGAGCAGTTCTTC. This codes for CASSSTSGYNEQFF.

In DNA, the CDR3 is TGTGCCAGCAGTCCTCCGGGACAGGGGTTCTACGAGCAGTACTTC. This sequence encodes CASSPPGQGFYEQYF. The chain couples TRBV28 to TRBJ2-7; TRBD1 aligns across 10 bases. Unmatched junction bases numbered 7, after V lost 5 bases and J lost 3 bases. Germline loops: CDR1 MDHEN, CDR2 SYDVKM. The CDR3 consists of 15 residues.

This clonotype showed up just a few times. CDR3 DNA sequence: TGTGCCAGCAGCCCAGGGTCTCAAGGGTATGGCTACACCTTC. Residues: CASSPGSQGYGYTF. This chain joins TRBV7-3 and TRBJ1-2; D possibly corresponds to TRBD1 (5 bases). With 5 bases removed from V and 5 bases from J, the gap between germline ends came to 15 bases. This CDR3 comprises 14 residues. Germline-derived CDR1 and CDR2 are SGHTA and FQGTGA.

The J gene is TRBJ2-7, the V gene TRBV7-6, with TRBD2 identical over 7 bases. V trimming: 0 bases; J trimming: 7 bases; junction bases outside the gene matches: 6. CDR1 is SGHVS, CDR2 FNYEAQ, per germline. This CDR3 contains 14 residues. The CDR3 sequence is CASSLAQGREEQYF. CDR3 DNA sequence: TGTGCCAGCAGCTTAGCCCAAGGGAGGGAGGAGCAGTACTTC.

This clonotype was seen more than once but under ten times. The rearrangement uses TRBV7-2 and TRBJ2-7; D call uncertain. From germline, CDR1 is SGHTA and CDR2 FQGNSA. The CDR3 length is 14 residues. The ends were cut back, 2 bases at V and 0 bases at J, with 8 bases in the middle. This CDR3 is CASSLSMGSYEQYF. Here the CDR3 DNA reads TGTGCCAGCAGCTTAAGTATGGGCTCCTACGAGCAGTACTTC.

This clonotype was seen at least ten times. V usage is TRBV7-8 and J usage is TRBJ1-5, with no clear D. Germline V gives CDR1 SGHVS, CDR2 FQNEAQ. This CDR3 is 15 amino acids long. The germline V and J ends were trimmed by 5 bases and 5 bases, with 16 bases remaining between them. CDR3 in DNA: TGTGCCAGCAGCAGATACAAGAAAAGAGATCAGCCCCAGCATTTT. Amino acid sequence: CASSRYKKRDQPQHF.

The genes are TRBV29-1 and TRBJ2-7; D uncertain. Trimming removed 8 bases at V and 3 bases at J, with 14 bases between. CDR3 length: 12 residues. Germline V gene sequence: CDR1 SQVTM, CDR2 ANQGSEA. The CDR3 is CSHGEHSYEQYF. In nucleotides, the CDR3 is TGCAGCCATGGTGAACACAGCTACGAGCAGTACTTC.

This clonotype was detected only a few times. As DNA, the CDR3 is TGTGCCAGCAGCCGGGGGGCACAGGGGCTCTACGAGCAGTACTTC. Residues: CASSRGAQGLYEQYF. This chain uses TRBV6-1 with TRBJ2-7; D may match TRBD1 or TRBD2 (7 bases each). V gave up 6 bases and J gave up 3 bases, with 18 bases separating them. The length of the CDR3 is 15 residues. Germline CDR1 and CDR2: MNHNS and SASEGT.

This clonotype has only a few counts. V usage is TRBV4-1 and J usage is TRBJ1-2; D unclear. Germline CDR1 and CDR2: MGHRA and YSYEKL. The germline V and J ends were trimmed by 1 base and 7 bases, with 7 bases remaining between them. CDR3 size: 12 residues. CDR3 DNA sequence: TGCGCCAGCAGCCAAGGGCAGCCTGGCTACACCTTC. Amino acid sequence: CASSQGQPGYTF.